This T cell receptor (beta chain) stems from a study of post-analysis software for immune sequencing data. The study, taken as a whole, reports: TRBV5-6, TRBV5-1 and TRBV20-1 were among four or five TRBV segments more frequent in patients than controls. Among multiple sclerosis patients, normalized Chao1 diversity was significantly below that of controls. Under F measure analysis, samples from one preparation batch co-clustered strongly.

cDNA libraries of TCR beta carried unique molecular identifiers. The authors obtained 500,000 to 600,000 cDNA molecules from approximately 1 to 10 million T cells. TCRdb reprocessed the PCR reads with MiXCR, giving one entry per CDR3 protein. The data show 500,000 to 600,000 distinct CDR3 sequences, about 44% seen once. The CDR3 totals 14 residues. Germline V gene sequence: CDR1 SGHTA, CDR2 FQGNSA. Trimming cost V 1 base and J 5 bases, with 11 bases left between them. In regard to this clonotype: Antigen specificity is unknown.

Specimen: blood. The chain links TRBV7-2 to TRBJ1-2; D not certain. The origin of this receptor is a girl aged 10-17 years with multiple sclerosis. DNA for the CDR3: TGTGCCAGCAGCTTAGATCTGACTGATTATGGCTACACCTTC. Protein: CASSLDLTDYGYTF.